Presented here are 12 T cell receptor beta chains from one specimen sequenced in a study of blood T cell repertoires in COVID-19. TCRdb keeps only in-frame clones here, not all; method: immunoSEQ multiplex PCR. The repertoire holds 85,000 or so clones, with approximately 80% as singletons. Sample: peripheral blood. The receptors were gathered from a man at least 80 years old with acute or convalescent COVID-19.

V and J are TRBV28 and TRBJ1-1; the match to TRBD1 covers 10 bases. V gave up 6 bases and J gave up 4 bases; unmatched junction bases: 2. The germline gives CDR1 MDHEN, CDR2 SYDVKM. This CDR3 comprises 13 residues. The CDR3 bases are TGTGCCAGCAGACGGGACAGGGGCACTGAAGCTTTCTTT. This gives the protein CASRRDRGTEAFF.

CDR3 sequence reads: CASSEPQQETQYF. CDR3 DNA: TGTGCCAGCAGTGAACCGCAGCAAGAGACCCAGTACTTC. The chain employs TRBV6-1 and TRBJ2-5, with no clear D. The V gene's germline CDR1 is MNHNS and CDR2 SASEGT. The CDR3 runs 13 residues. V lost 2 bases and J 2 bases, leaving 6 bases between the germline ends.

V gene TRBV18 combines with J gene TRBJ2-7; D unresolved. Germline V gene sequence: CDR1 KGHSH, CDR2 LQKENI. CDR3 length: 13 amino acids. The germline V and J ends were trimmed by 0 bases and 4 bases, with 7 bases remaining between them. As DNA, the CDR3 is TGTGCCAGCTCACCACCGTCGGGTTACGAGCAGTACTTC. Protein product: CASSPPSGYEQYF.

The chain carries TRBV5-4 and TRBJ2-3; possible D gene TRBD2, 5 bases. The germline V gene encodes CDR1 SGHNT and CDR2 YYREEE (reference sequence). This CDR3 spans 15 amino acids. With 7 bases removed from V and 3 bases from J, the gap between germline ends came to 18 bases. CDR3 loop: CASALSGTQTDTQYF. The DNA for the CDR3 is TGTGCCAGCGCCCTCAGCGGTACACAAACAGATACGCAGTATTTT.

This sequence joins TRBV28 and TRBJ1-3; D uncertain. The germline V gene encodes CDR1 MDHEN and CDR2 SYDVKM. V lost 5 bases to trimming and J lost 3 bases, with 14 bases between them. The CDR3 sequence is 15 residues long. CDR3 in DNA: TGTGCCAGCAGTGTATTCCCGGGTGGTGGAAACACCATATATTTT. This gives the protein CASSVFPGGGNTIYF.

In its sample, this clone was seen once. The J gene is TRBJ2-2, the V gene TRBV5-1, with a possible D match to TRBD2 (5 bases). V was cut by 3 bases and J by 5 bases, with 17 bases left in between. The CDR3 has 16 residues. The germline CDR1 and CDR2 sequences are SGHRS and YFSETQ. This CDR3 is CASSWQASIKTGELFF. CDR3 coding DNA: TGCGCCAGCAGCTGGCAGGCTAGCATCAAGACCGGGGAGCTGTTTTTT. The complete variable domain, with remaining parts taken from reference TRBV5-1 and TRBJ2-2, reads KAGVTQTPRYLIKTRGQQVTLSCSPISGHRSVSWYQQTPGQGLQFLFEYFSETQRNKGNFPGRFSGRQFSNSRSEMNVSTLELGDSALYLCASSWQASIKTGELFFGEGSRLTVL.

The V gene is TRBV9, the J gene TRBJ2-1, with 15 bases fitting TRBD2. The ends lost 0 bases at V and 7 bases at J; junction bases unmatched: 11. Germline V gene lookup returns CDR1 SGDLS and CDR2 YYNGEE. The CDR3 runs to 19 residues. The CDR3 DNA reads TGTGCCAGCAGCGTAGGGGGACTAGCGGGAGGAGGTCTACAGAATGAGCAGTTCTTC. As protein: CASSVGGLAGGGLQNEQFF.

For this clone: Other DNA sequences of this sample code for an identical CDR3. This chain joins TRBV5-4 and TRBJ2-5, with TRBD2 as a possible D gene (7 bases). Germline CDR1 SGHNT, CDR2 YYREEE (reference sequence). The CDR3 is 14 residues long. The ends were cut back, 4 bases at V and 1 base at J, with 11 bases in the middle. DNA of the CDR3: TGTGCCAGCAGCGGAAGGGGGGGCCAAGAGACCCAGTACTTC. It encodes CASSGRGGQETQYF.

The chain uses TRBV14 and TRBJ1-1; D is ambiguous. The CDR3 totals 18 residues. V lost 0 bases and J lost 0, with 17 bases in between. Germline V lookup: CDR1 SGHDN, CDR2 FVKESK. The CDR3 here is CASSQDPGYGYLNTEAFF. CDR3 bases: TGTGCCAGCAGCCAAGATCCCGGGTACGGATACCTGAACACTGAAGCTTTCTTT.

V is TRBV6-5 and J is TRBJ2-7, with 13 bases aligning to TRBD2. Losses at the gene ends were 2 bases for V and 9 bases for J; bases not matched to a gene: 7. The CDR3 runs to 15 residues. Germline-derived CDR1 and CDR2 are MNHEY and SVGAGI. The CDR3 DNA reads as TGTGCCAGCAGTTACCAAGGGACTAGCGGGATTTGGCAGTACTTC. Amino acids: CASSYQGTSGIWQYF.

The chain carries TRBV19 and TRBJ2-1; 8 bases are shared with TRBD1. This CDR3 region has 14 residues. Per the germline V gene, CDR1 is LNHDA and CDR2 is SQIVND (reference sequence). Unmatched junction bases numbered 7, after V lost 5 bases and J lost 7 bases. CDR3 amino acids: CASSPRTGWNEQFF. As DNA, the CDR3 is TGTGCCAGTAGTCCCAGGACAGGGTGGAATGAGCAGTTCTTC. Full variable domain (missing parts from reference TRBV19 and TRBJ2-1): DGGITQSPKYLFRKEGQNVTLSCEQNLNHDAMYWYRQDPGQGLRLIYYSQIVNDFQKGDIAEGYSVSREKKESFPLTVTSAQKNPTAFYLCASSPRTGWNEQFFGPGTRLTVL.

The chain carries TRBV12-3 or TRBV12-4 and TRBJ1-1; possible D gene TRBD1, 6 bases. The CDR3 consists of 13 residues. Trimming took 4 bases from V and 3 from J, leaving 9 bases between them. In DNA, the CDR3 is TGTGCCAGCAGTTCGGGACACCACACTGAAGCTTTCTTT. Its translation is CASSSGHHTEAFF.